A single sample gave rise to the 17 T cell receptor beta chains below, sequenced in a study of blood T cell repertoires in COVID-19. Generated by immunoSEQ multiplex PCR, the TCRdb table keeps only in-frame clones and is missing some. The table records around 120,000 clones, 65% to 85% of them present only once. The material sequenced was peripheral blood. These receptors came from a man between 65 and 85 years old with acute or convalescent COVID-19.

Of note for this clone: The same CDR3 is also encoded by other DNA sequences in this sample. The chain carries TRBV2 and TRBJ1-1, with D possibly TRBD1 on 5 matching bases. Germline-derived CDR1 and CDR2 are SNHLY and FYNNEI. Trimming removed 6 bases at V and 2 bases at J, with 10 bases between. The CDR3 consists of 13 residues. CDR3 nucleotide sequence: TGTGCCAGCAGGGGGCAGCCTAACACTGAAGCTTTCTTT. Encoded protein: CASRGQPNTEAFF.

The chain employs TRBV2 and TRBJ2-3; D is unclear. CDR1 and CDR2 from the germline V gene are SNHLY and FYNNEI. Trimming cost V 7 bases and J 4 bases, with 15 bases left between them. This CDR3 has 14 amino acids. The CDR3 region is CASTAGPLADTQYF. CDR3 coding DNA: TGTGCCAGCACCGCTGGCCCCCTAGCAGATACGCAGTATTTT.

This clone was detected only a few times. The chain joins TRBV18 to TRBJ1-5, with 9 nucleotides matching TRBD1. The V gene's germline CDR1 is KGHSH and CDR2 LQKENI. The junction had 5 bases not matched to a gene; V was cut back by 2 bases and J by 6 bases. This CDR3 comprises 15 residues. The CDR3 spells CASSPADRGRQPQHF. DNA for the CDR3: TGTGCCAGCTCACCAGCGGACAGGGGACGTCAGCCCCAGCATTTT. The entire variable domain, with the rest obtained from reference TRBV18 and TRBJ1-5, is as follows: NAGVMQNPRHLVRRRGQEARLRCSPMKGHSHVYWYRQLPEEGLKFMVYLQKENIIDESGMPKERFSAEFPKEGPSILRIQQVVRGDSAAYFCASSPADRGRQPQHFGDGTRLSIL.

The CDR3 loop reads CATQGLGTGELFF. In DNA form, the CDR3 reads TGTGCCACGCAGGGGCTAGGCACCGGGGAGCTGTTTTTT. The chain combines TRBV19 with TRBJ2-2, with a weak D call TRBD1 (6 bases). The CDR3 extends over 13 amino acids. Germline V gene sequence: CDR1 LNHDA, CDR2 SQIVND (reference sequence). V shed 10 bases and J shed 4 bases, with 13 bases lying between them.

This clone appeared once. CDR3 sequence (DNA): TGTGCCAGCAGCCAAGATATAGGGGTAAAACTGTTTTTT. This encodes CASSQDIGVKLFF. The V and J genes are TRBV3-1 (or the pseudogene TRBV3-2) and TRBJ1-4; tentative D call: TRBD1 (5 bases). This CDR3 comprises 13 residues. Germline CDR1 is LGHDT and CDR2 is YNNKEL (reference sequence). V was cut by 0 bases and J by 10 bases, with 9 bases left in between.

The CDR3 loop reads CASWDRGRFGYTF. The CDR3 bases are TGTGCCAGCTGGGACAGGGGGCGATTCGGCTACACCTTC. The chain recombines TRBV28 with TRBJ1-2, with 12 bases that match TRBD1. Germline V gene data show CDR1 as MDHEN and CDR2 as SYDVKM. Germline trimming cut 8 bases from V and 8 bases from J; bases unmatched to any gene: 6. The CDR3 has 13 residues.

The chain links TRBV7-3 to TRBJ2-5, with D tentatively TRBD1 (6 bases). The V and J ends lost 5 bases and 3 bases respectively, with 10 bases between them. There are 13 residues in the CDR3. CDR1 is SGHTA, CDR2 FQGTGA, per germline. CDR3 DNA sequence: TGTGCCAGCAGCCGGTCAGGGGAAGAGACCCAGTACTTC. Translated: CASSRSGEETQYF.

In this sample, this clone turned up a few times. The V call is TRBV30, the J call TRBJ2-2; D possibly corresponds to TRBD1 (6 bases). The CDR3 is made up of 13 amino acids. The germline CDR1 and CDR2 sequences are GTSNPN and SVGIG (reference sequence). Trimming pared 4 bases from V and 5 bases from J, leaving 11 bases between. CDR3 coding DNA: TGTGCCTGGACTACAGGGTTTACCGGGGAGCTGTTTTTT. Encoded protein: CAWTTGFTGELFF.

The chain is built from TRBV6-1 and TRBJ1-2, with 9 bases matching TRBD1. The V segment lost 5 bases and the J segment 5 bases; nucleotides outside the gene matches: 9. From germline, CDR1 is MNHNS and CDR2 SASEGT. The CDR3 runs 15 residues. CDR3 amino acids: CASSTTGGVPYGYTF. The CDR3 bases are TGTGCCAGCAGTACCACAGGGGGCGTTCCTTATGGCTACACCTTC.

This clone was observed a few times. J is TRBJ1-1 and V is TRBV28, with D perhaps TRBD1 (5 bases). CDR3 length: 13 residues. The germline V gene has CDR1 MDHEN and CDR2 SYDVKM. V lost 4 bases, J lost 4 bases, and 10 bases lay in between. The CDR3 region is CASSSGGSTEAFF. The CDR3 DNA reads TGTGCCAGCAGTTCCGGGGGAAGCACTGAAGCTTTCTTT. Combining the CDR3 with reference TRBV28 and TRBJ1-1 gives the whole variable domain DVKVTQSSRYLVKRTGEKVFLECVQDMDHENMFWYRQDPGLGLRLIYFSYDVKMKEKGDIPEGYSVSREKKERFSLILESASTNQTSMYLCASSSGGSTEAFFGQGTRLTVV.

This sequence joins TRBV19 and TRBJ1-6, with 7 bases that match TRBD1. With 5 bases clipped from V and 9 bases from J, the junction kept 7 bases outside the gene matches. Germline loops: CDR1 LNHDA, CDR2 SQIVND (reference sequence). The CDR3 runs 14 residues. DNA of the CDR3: TGTGCCAGTAGTTCCACAGGGGTAACTTCACCCCTCCACTTT. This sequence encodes CASSSTGVTSPLHF.

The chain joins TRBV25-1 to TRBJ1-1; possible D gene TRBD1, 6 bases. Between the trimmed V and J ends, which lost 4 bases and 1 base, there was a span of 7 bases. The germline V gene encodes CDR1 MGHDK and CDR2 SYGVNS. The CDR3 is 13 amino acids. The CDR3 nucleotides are TGTGCCAGCAGTGGGGACACGAACACTGAAGCTTTCTTT. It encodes CASSGDTNTEAFF.

The CDR3 spells CASSRPGRFGEKLFF. Here the CDR3 DNA reads TGTGCCAGCAGTCGCCCAGGGAGGTTTGGGGAAAAACTGTTTTTT. The genes are TRBV28 and TRBJ1-4, with a tentative D call TRBD1 (5 bases). Per the germline V gene, CDR1 is MDHEN and CDR2 is SYDVKM. There are 15 residues in the CDR3. Trimming removed 5 bases from V and 8 bases from J, with 18 bases in between.

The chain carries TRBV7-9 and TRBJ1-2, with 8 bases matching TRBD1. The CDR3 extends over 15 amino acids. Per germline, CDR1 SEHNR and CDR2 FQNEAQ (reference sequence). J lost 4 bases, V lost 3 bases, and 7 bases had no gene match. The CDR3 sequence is CASSLDREVRYGYTF. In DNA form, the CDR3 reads TGTGCCAGCAGCTTGGACAGGGAAGTCCGCTATGGCTACACCTTC.

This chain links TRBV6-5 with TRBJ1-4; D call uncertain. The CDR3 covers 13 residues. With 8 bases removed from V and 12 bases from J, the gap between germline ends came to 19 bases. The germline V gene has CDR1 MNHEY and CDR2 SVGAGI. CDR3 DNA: TGTGCCAGCGGAGGATCGTCCGGAGTAGAACTGTTTTTT. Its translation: CASGGSSGVELFF.

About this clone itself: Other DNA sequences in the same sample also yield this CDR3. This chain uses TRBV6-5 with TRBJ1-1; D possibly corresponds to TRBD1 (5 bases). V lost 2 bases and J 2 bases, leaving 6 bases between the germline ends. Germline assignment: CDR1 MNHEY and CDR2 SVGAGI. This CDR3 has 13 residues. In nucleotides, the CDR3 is TGTGCCAGCAGTTACAGGGGTAACACTGAAGCTTTCTTT. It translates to CASSYRGNTEAFF.

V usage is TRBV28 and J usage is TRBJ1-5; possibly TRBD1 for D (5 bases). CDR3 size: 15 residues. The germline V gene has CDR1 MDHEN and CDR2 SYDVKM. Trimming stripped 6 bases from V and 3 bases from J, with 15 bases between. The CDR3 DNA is TGTGCCAGCAGACCCTCGGGGGGGACCAATCAGCCCCAGCATTTT. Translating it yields CASRPSGGTNQPQHF.